The 28 T cell receptor beta chains given below trace back to one sample, sequenced in a study of blood T cell repertoires in COVID-19. Produced via immunoSEQ multiplex PCR; TCRdb's table is partial and in-frame only. The table lists fewer than 250,000 clones, roughly 84% of them singletons. The specimen was PBMCs or T cells enriched from blood (not recorded which). These receptors came from a woman between 40 and 50 years old who had recovered from COVID-19.

The chain is built from TRBV4-1 and TRBJ2-2, with D perhaps TRBD1 (6 bases). This CDR3 spans 15 amino acids. Trimming left V 1 base short and J 4 bases short, with 10 bases between. CDR1 and CDR2 (germline): MGHRA, YSYEKL. The CDR3 reads CASSQGQAVTGELFF. In nucleotides, the CDR3 is TGCGCCAGCAGCCAAGGACAGGCAGTCACCGGGGAGCTGTTTTTT.

The gene calls are TRBV11-2 and TRBJ1-5; D gene unclear. The V end lost 0 bases, the J end lost 4 bases, and 7 bases lay between the germline ends. Germline V gene sequence: CDR1 SGHAT, CDR2 FQNNGV. The CDR3 totals 14 residues. This CDR3 reads CASSLESPNQPQHF. The CDR3 nucleotides read TGTGCCAGCAGCTTAGAGTCCCCTAATCAGCCCCAGCATTTT.

This clone was picked up one time. The V call is TRBV5-1, the J call TRBJ2-7; 11 bases align to TRBD2. CDR1 SGHRS and CDR2 YFSETQ come from the germline V gene. The CDR3 runs 15 residues. The trim removed 5 bases at V and 2 bases at J, leaving 6 bases unmatched. CDR3 in DNA: TGCGCCAGCAGACCACGACTAGCGGGGCCCTACGAGCAGTACTTC. It is translated as CASRPRLAGPYEQYF.

The V and J genes are TRBV10-1 and TRBJ2-2; D is unclear. Between the trimmed V and J ends, which lost 6 bases and 0 bases, there was a span of 8 bases. CDR3 length: 14 amino acids. Germline V gene lookup returns CDR1 WNHNN and CDR2 SYGVQD (reference sequence). The CDR3 here is CASRSHANTGELFF. In DNA, the CDR3 is TGCGCCAGCAGGTCACACGCGAACACCGGGGAGCTGTTTTTT.

Written as DNA, the CDR3 is TGTGCCAGCAGCTTAGCGAACAGGGGTGGGGATGGCTACACCTTC. Protein sequence: CASSLANRGGDGYTF. The rearrangement uses TRBV7-8 and TRBJ1-2; 7 bases map to TRBD1. This CDR3 spans 15 amino acids. V lost 0 bases to trimming and J lost 6 bases; unmatched junction nucleotides: 7. The germline V gene encodes CDR1 SGHVS and CDR2 FQNEAQ.

The chain links TRBV19 to TRBJ2-1, with TRBD2 as a possible D gene (5 bases). Germline-derived CDR1 and CDR2 are LNHDA and SQIVND (reference sequence). This CDR3 contains 15 residues. V lost 8 bases and J 0 bases, leaving 14 bases between the germline ends. In DNA, the CDR3 is TGTGCCAGTGCCGGAAGCGGAAGCTCCTACAATGAGCAGTTCTTC. Protein product: CASAGSGSSYNEQFF.

The rearrangement joins TRBV6-1 to TRBJ2-7; unclear D gene. The CDR3 contains 13 residues. The V and J ends lost 2 bases and 3 bases respectively, with 8 bases between them. The germline V gene encodes CDR1 MNHNS and CDR2 SASEGT. The CDR3 here is CASSELGSYEQYF. In DNA form, the CDR3 reads TGTGCCAGCAGTGAATTGGGCAGCTACGAGCAGTACTTC.

The rearrangement links TRBV24-1 to TRBJ2-2, with D possibly matching TRBD2 (6 bases). Trimming removed 5 bases at V and 2 bases at J, with 14 bases between. The CDR3 loop spans 16 amino acids. Per germline, CDR1 KGHDR and CDR2 SFDVKD. The DNA of the CDR3 is TGTGCCACCAGTGGTCCGGGACTGGGAAACACCGGGGAGCTGTTTTTT. This codes for CATSGPGLGNTGELFF.

V and J are TRBV5-8 and TRBJ2-5; weak D call: TRBD1 (6 bases). V was shortened by 1 base and J by 4 bases, with 14 bases between the two germline ends. This CDR3 spans 15 amino acids. Germline assignment: CDR1 SGHTS and CDR2 YDEGEE. The CDR3 DNA reads as TGTGCCAGCAGCTTGAGGAAAAACAGGGTAGAGACCCAGTACTTC. It codes for CASSLRKNRVETQYF.

This rearrangement joins TRBV28 to TRBJ2-7, with 9 bases lining up with TRBD2. J was trimmed by 2 bases and V by 2 bases; bases with no gene match: 1. CDR3 length: 14 amino acids. Germline loops: CDR1 MDHEN, CDR2 SYDVKM. The CDR3 sequence is CASSLAGGAYEQYF. The CDR3 DNA reads as TGTGCCAGCAGTTTAGCGGGAGGGGCCTACGAGCAGTACTTC.

This chain links TRBV30 with TRBJ2-3, with TRBD1 identical over 11 bases. Trimming at V came to 5 bases and at J to 4 bases, leaving 2 bases not matched to a gene. Per germline, CDR1 GTSNPN and CDR2 SVGIG (reference sequence). The CDR3 length is 13 residues. The CDR3 region has the DNA TGTGCCTGGGGGGGACAGGGGGCAGATACGCAGTATTTT. Translated, it gives CAWGGQGADTQYF.

V gene TRBV5-1 combines with J gene TRBJ2-7, with unresolved D. CDR3 length: 14 residues. Germline CDR1 SGHRS, CDR2 YFSETQ. With 4 bases removed from V and 6 bases from J, the gap between germline ends came to 17 bases. The DNA for the CDR3 is TGCGCCAGCAGCCTGTTACCTACCGCCCGCGAGCAGTACTTC. Translating it yields CASSLLPTAREQYF.

This rearrangement joins TRBV19 to TRBJ1-2, with unresolved D. The CDR3 runs 15 residues. CDR1 and CDR2 from the germline V gene are LNHDA and SQIVND (reference sequence). The V gene lost 1 base and the J gene lost 0 bases, with 9 bases spanning the gap. CDR3 in DNA: TGTGCCAGTAGTATAGTTTGGGGAGCTAACTATGGCTACACCTTC. It codes for CASSIVWGANYGYTF. Variable domain in full (rest from reference TRBV19 and TRBJ1-2): DGGITQSPKYLFRKEGQNVTLSCEQNLNHDAMYWYRQDPGQGLRLIYYSQIVNDFQKGDIAEGYSVSREKKESFPLTVTSAQKNPTAFYLCASSIVWGANYGYTFGSGTRLTVV.

This chain connects TRBV29-1 to TRBJ1-1, with D uncertain. Per germline, CDR1 SQVTM and CDR2 ANQGSEA. Trimming pared 3 bases from V and 0 bases from J, leaving 14 bases between. The CDR3 contains 15 residues. For the CDR3, the DNA is TGCAGCGTTGAGGAGAAAGGTCTCATGAACACTGAAGCTTTCTTT. It specifies CSVEEKGLMNTEAFF. The complete variable domain, with remaining parts taken from reference TRBV29-1 and TRBJ1-1, reads SAVISQKPSRDICQRGTSLTIQCQVDSQVTMMFWYRQQPGQSLTLIATANQGSEATYESGFVIDKFPISRPNLTFSTLTVSNMSPEDSSIYLCSVEEKGLMNTEAFFGQGTRLTVV.

J is TRBJ2-2 and V is TRBV9, with a tentative D call TRBD1 (6 bases). V lost 0 bases and J lost 4, with 7 bases in between. This CDR3 has 14 residues. From germline, CDR1 is SGDLS and CDR2 YYNGEE. CDR3 in amino acids: CASSVGGGTGELFF. The CDR3 bases are TGTGCCAGCAGCGTAGGAGGGGGCACCGGGGAGCTGTTTTTT.

The chain uses TRBV19 and TRBJ2-1, with TRBD2 matching over 10 bases. V was pared by 1 base and J by 0 bases, with 9 bases of the junction left unmatched. CDR1 and CDR2 (germline): LNHDA, SQIVND (reference sequence). CDR3 size: 19 residues. The CDR3 DNA sequence: TGTGCCAGTAGTATAGGTGCACTAGCGGGGCCCAGCTCCTACAATGAGCAGTTCTTC. Translation gives CASSIGALAGPSSYNEQFF. Full variable domain (remainder filled in from reference TRBV19 and TRBJ2-1): DGGITQSPKYLFRKEGQNVTLSCEQNLNHDAMYWYRQDPGQGLRLIYYSQIVNDFQKGDIAEGYSVSREKKESFPLTVTSAQKNPTAFYLCASSIGALAGPSSYNEQFFGPGTRLTVL.

The gene calls are TRBV19 and TRBJ2-1, with 10 bases identical to TRBD1. V trimming: 6 bases; J trimming: 6 bases; junction bases outside the gene matches: 11. CDR1 and CDR2 (germline): LNHDA, SQIVND (reference sequence). The CDR3 covers 16 residues. Here the CDR3 reads CASSDPRDRGSNEQFF. Here the CDR3 DNA reads TGTGCCAGTAGCGACCCCCGGGACAGGGGATCCAATGAGCAGTTCTTC.

This clone appeared a few times. The V call is TRBV5-1, the J call TRBJ2-3, with 7 bases that match TRBD2. The ends lost 0 bases at V and 2 bases at J; junction bases unmatched: 3. This CDR3 has 15 residues. Germline V CDR1 and CDR2: SGHRS, YFSETQ. DNA for the CDR3: TGCGCCAGCAGCTTGGGGGACTACCCCACAGATACGCAGTATTTT. Its protein product is CASSLGDYPTDTQYF.

The rearrangement joins TRBV18 to TRBJ1-1; 7 nucleotides agree with TRBD1. Germline assignment: CDR1 KGHSH and CDR2 LQKENI. V lost 6 bases and J lost 7; bases outside the gene matches: 8. CDR3 size: 13 residues. Here the CDR3 DNA reads TGTGCCAGCTCCCCCGACAGGGAAGGTGAAGCTTTCTTT. It codes for CASSPDREGEAFF.

This rearrangement joins TRBV7-9 to TRBJ2-1, with a possible D match to TRBD2 (6 bases). Germline lookup yields CDR1 SEHNR and CDR2 FQNEAQ (reference sequence). The CDR3 extends over 13 amino acids. The V and J ends lost 1 base and 14 bases respectively, with 15 bases between them. The CDR3 sequence: CASSLGPGRSKFF. In nucleotides, the CDR3 is TGTGCCAGCAGCTTAGGACCGGGGAGGTCTAAGTTCTTC.

V and J are TRBV28 and TRBJ1-2; D not resolved. The V end lost 2 bases, the J end lost 1 base, and 5 bases lay between the germline ends. Germline V lookup: CDR1 MDHEN, CDR2 SYDVKM. The CDR3 is made up of 13 amino acids. The CDR3 loop reads CASSLTDNYGYTF. For the CDR3, the DNA is TGTGCCAGCAGTTTAACAGATAACTATGGCTACACCTTC.

V is TRBV28 and J is TRBJ1-2; TRBD1 might be the D (6 bases). Trimming pared 3 bases from V and 4 bases from J, leaving 12 bases between. Germline V gene sequence: CDR1 MDHEN, CDR2 SYDVKM. This CDR3 is 14 amino acids long. CDR3 loop: CASSLGRGSYGYTF. In DNA form, the CDR3 reads TGTGCCAGCAGTTTGGGAAGGGGGTCCTATGGCTACACCTTC.

This rearrangement joins TRBV29-1 to TRBJ2-3; tentatively, D is TRBD2 (6 bases). The CDR3 is made up of 13 amino acids. V was pared by 3 bases and J by 5 bases, with 12 bases between. Germline loops: CDR1 SQVTM, CDR2 ANQGSEA. The CDR3 here is CSVERGGGDTQYF. CDR3 coding DNA: TGCAGCGTTGAGAGGGGAGGTGGAGATACGCAGTATTTT.

This chain joins TRBV5-4 and TRBJ2-1, with TRBD1 matching over 7 bases. The CDR3 spans 15 residues. Per germline, CDR1 SGHNT and CDR2 YYREEE (reference sequence). The trim removed 4 bases at V and 2 bases at J, leaving 6 bases unmatched. CDR3 in amino acids: CASSLEGTAYNEQFF. Here the CDR3 DNA reads TGTGCCAGCAGCCTCGAAGGGACAGCCTACAATGAGCAGTTCTTC.

This clone showed up just once. The rearrangement uses TRBV6-5 and TRBJ1-2; D might be TRBD1 (6 bases). The germline V gene encodes CDR1 MNHEY and CDR2 SVGAGI. V was shortened by 11 bases and J by 0 bases, with 16 bases between the two germline ends. The CDR3 sequence is 14 residues long. The CDR3, as DNA: TGTGCCGCCAACAGGGACACCACTAACTATGGCTACACCTTC. Translating it yields CAANRDTTNYGYTF.

The chain links TRBV7-2 to TRBJ2-7; D gene uncertain. Deletions cut 5 bases from V and 2 bases from J, with 10 bases between. Germline CDR1 SGHTA, CDR2 FQGNSA. This CDR3 is 13 amino acids long. The CDR3 here is CASSPLYAYEQYV. The CDR3 nucleotides read TGTGCCAGCAGCCCGCTATACGCCTACGAGCAGTACGTC.

This chain joins TRBV19 and TRBJ2-5, with TRBD1 matching 7 bases. The CDR3 runs to 12 residues. The J segment lost 5 bases and the V segment lost 10 bases, leaving 7 bases of the junction unmatched. From germline, CDR1 is LNHDA and CDR2 SQIVND (reference sequence). CDR3 in amino acids: CATRQGRETQYF. CDR3 coding DNA: TGTGCCACCCGACAGGGCAGGGAGACCCAGTACTTC.

This sequence joins TRBV5-1 and TRBJ1-1; no clear D gene. Germline CDR1 reads SGHRS; CDR2 reads YFSETQ. CDR3 length equals 15 residues. Trimming removed 0 bases from V and 1 base from J, with 10 bases in between. The DNA of the CDR3 is TGCGCCAGCAGCTTGGGACCGCGAGGGAACACTGAAGCTTTCTTT. This gives the protein CASSLGPRGNTEAFF.